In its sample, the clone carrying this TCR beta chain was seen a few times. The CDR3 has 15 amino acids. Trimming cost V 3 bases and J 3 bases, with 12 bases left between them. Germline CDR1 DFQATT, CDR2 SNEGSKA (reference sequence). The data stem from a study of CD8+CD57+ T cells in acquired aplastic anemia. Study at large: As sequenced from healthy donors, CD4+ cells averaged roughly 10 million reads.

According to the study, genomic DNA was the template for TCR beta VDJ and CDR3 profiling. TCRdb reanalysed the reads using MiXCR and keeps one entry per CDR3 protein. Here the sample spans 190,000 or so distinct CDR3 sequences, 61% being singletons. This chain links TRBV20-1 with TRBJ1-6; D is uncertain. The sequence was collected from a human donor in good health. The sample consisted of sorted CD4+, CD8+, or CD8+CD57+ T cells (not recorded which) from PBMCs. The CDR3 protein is CSARVGGDYNSPLHF. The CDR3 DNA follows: TGCAGTGCTAGGGTCGGTGGGGACTATAATTCACCCCTCCACTTT.